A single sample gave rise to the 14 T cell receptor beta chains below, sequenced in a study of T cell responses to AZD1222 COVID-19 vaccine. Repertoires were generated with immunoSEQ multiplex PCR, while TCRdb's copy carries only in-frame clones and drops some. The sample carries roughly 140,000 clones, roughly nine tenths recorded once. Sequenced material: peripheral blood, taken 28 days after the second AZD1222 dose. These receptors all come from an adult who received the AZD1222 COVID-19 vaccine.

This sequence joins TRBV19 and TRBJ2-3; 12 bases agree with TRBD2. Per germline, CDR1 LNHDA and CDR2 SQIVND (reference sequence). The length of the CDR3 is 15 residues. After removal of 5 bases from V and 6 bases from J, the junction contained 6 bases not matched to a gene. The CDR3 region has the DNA TGTGCCAGTAGTCCGGGGACTAGCGGGTGGGATACGCAGTATTTT. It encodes CASSPGTSGWDTQYF. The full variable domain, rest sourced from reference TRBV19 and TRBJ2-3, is DGGITQSPKYLFRKEGQNVTLSCEQNLNHDAMYWYRQDPGQGLRLIYYSQIVNDFQKGDIAEGYSVSREKKESFPLTVTSAQKNPTAFYLCASSPGTSGWDTQYFGPGTRLTVL.

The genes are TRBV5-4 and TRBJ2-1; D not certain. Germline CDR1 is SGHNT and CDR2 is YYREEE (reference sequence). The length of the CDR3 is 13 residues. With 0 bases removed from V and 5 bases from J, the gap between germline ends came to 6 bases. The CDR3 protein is CASSLAGNNEQFF. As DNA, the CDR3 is TGTGCCAGCAGCTTGGCAGGTAACAATGAGCAGTTCTTC.

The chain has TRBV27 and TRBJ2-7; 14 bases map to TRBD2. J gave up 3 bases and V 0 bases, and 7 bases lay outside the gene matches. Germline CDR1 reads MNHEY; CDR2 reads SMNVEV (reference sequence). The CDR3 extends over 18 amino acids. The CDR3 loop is CASSLSGLAGAPGYEQYF. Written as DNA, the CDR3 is TGTGCCAGCAGTTTATCGGGACTAGCGGGAGCTCCTGGCTACGAGCAGTACTTC.

The CDR3 coding sequence is TGTGCCAGCAGCCTAGGTTCTGGGAGCCAAGAGACCCAGTACTTC. Translation gives CASSLGSGSQETQYF. The chain joins TRBV7-9 to TRBJ2-5; a possible D gene is TRBD2 (5 bases). CDR3 length: 15 residues. Germline-derived CDR1 and CDR2 are SEHNR and FQNEAQ (reference sequence). Trimming shortened V by 5 bases and J by 1 base, and 14 bases separated the two germline ends.

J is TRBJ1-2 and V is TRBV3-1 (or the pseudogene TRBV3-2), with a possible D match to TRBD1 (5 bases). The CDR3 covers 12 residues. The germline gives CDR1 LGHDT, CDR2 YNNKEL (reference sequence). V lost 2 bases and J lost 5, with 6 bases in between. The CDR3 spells CASSQRGYGYTF. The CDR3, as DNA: TGTGCCAGCAGCCAAAGGGGTTATGGCTACACCTTC.

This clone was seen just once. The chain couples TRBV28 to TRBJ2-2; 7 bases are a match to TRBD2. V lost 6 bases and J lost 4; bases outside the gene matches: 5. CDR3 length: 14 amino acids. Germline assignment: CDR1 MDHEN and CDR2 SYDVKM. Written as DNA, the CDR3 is TGTGCCAGCAGCCGACTAGCTGGCACCGGGGAGCTGTTTTTT. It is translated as CASSRLAGTGELFF.

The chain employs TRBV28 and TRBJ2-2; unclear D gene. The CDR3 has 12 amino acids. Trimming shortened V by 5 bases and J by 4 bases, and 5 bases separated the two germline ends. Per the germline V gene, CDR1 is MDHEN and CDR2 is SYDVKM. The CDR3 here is CASSRSTGELFF. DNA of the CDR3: TGTGCCAGCAGTAGATCCACCGGGGAGCTGTTTTTT.

CDR3 protein: CASSKCGGAHTGELFF. Written as DNA, the CDR3 is TGTGCCAGCAGCAAATGTGGGGGGGCCCACACCGGGGAGCTGTTTTTT. The rearrangement uses TRBV21-1 and TRBJ2-2; the table's D call, TRBD2, has no DNA check behind it. TRBV21-1 is a documented pseudogene. The CDR3 sequence is 16 residues long.

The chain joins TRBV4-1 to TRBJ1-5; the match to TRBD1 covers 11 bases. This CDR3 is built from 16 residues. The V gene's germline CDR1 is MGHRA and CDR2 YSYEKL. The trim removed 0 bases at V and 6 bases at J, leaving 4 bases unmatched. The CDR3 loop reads CASSQEDRGLSQPQHF. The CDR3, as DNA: TGCGCCAGCAGCCAAGAGGACAGGGGGCTCAGTCAGCCCCAGCATTTT.

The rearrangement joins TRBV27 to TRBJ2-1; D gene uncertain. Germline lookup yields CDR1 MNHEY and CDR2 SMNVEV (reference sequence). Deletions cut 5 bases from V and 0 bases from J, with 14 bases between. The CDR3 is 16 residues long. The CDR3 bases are TGTGCCAGCAGTATAAGTAGCATTAGCTCCTACAATGAGCAGTTCTTC. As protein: CASSISSISSYNEQFF.

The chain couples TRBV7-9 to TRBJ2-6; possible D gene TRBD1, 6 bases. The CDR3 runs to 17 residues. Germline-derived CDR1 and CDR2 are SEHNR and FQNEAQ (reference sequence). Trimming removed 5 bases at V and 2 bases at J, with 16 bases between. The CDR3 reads CASSTREGETGANVLTF. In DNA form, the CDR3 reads TGTGCCAGCAGCACGCGCGAGGGGGAGACTGGGGCCAACGTCCTGACTTTC.

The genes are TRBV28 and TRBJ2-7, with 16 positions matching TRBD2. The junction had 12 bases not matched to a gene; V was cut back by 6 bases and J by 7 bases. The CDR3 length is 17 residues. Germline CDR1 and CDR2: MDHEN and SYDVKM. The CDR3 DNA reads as TGTGCCAGCAGGTCTACCGGGACTAGCGGGAGGGCCCGAGAGCAGTACTTC. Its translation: CASRSTGTSGRAREQYF.

CDR3 amino acids: CASRGQGGNYGYTF. The CDR3 DNA reads TGTGCCAGCAGGGGACAGGGGGGAAACTATGGCTACACCTTC. This chain links TRBV28 with TRBJ1-2; 11 positions agree with TRBD1. The V and J ends lost 6 bases and 2 bases, in that order; junction bases with no gene match: 2. Germline-derived CDR1 and CDR2 are MDHEN and SYDVKM. This CDR3 is built from 14 residues.

The CDR3 is CASSYEGPGYTF. In DNA, the CDR3 is TGTGCCAGCAGTTACGAGGGTCCTGGCTACACCTTC. This chain uses TRBV6-6 with TRBJ1-2, with no clear D. V lost 2 bases and J 7 bases, leaving 8 bases between the germline ends. Germline CDR1 and CDR2: MNHNY and SVGAGI (reference sequence). CDR3 length equals 12 residues.